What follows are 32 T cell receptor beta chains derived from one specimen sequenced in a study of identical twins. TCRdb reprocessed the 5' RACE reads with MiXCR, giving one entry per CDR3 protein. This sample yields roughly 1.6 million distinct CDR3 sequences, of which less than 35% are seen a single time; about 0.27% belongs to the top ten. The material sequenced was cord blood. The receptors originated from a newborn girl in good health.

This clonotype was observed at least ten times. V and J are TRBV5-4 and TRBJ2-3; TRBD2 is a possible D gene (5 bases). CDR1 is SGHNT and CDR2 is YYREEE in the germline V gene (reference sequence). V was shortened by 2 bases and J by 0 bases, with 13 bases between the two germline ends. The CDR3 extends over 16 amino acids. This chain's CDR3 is CASSFQGRSSTDTQYF. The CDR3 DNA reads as TGTGCCAGCAGCTTTCAAGGGAGATCTAGCACAGATACGCAGTATTTT.

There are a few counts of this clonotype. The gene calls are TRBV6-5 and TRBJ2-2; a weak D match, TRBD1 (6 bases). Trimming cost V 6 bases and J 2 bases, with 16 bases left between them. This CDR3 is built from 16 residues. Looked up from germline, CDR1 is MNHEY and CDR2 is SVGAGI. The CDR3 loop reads CASSPHRVKNTGELFF. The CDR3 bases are TGTGCCAGCAGCCCCCACAGGGTAAAAAACACCGGGGAGCTGTTTTTT.

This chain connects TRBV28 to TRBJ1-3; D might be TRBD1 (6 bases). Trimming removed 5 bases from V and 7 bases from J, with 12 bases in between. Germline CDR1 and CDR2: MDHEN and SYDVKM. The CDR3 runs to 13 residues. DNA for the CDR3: TGTGCCAGCAGTCCCCACAGGGCGAACACCATATATTTT. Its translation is CASSPHRANTIYF.

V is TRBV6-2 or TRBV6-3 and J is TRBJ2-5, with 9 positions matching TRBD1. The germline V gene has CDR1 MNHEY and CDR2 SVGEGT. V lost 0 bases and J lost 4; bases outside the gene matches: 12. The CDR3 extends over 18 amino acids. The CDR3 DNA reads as TGTGCCAGCAGTTACTCGAAGTCCCACAGGGGGCGAGGAGAGACCCAGTACTTC. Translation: CASSYSKSHRGRGETQYF.

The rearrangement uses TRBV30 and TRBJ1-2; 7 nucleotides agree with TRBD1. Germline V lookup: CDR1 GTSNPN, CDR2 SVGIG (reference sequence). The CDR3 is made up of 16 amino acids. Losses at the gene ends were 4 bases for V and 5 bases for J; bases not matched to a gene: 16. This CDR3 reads CAWMRRQGRPDYGYTF. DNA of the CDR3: TGTGCCTGGATGAGGAGACAGGGCCGACCCGATTATGGCTACACCTTC.

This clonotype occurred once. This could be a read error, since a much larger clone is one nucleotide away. The CDR3 coding sequence is TGCAGCGCCGACCCGGTCACAGATACGCAGTATTTT. Amino acids: CSADPVTDTQYF. This chain connects TRBV29-1 to TRBJ2-3; D is ambiguous. Germline CDR1 reads SQVTM; CDR2 reads ANQGSEA. CDR3 length: 12 amino acids. The V end was cut by 7 bases, the J end by 2 bases, with 10 bases between.

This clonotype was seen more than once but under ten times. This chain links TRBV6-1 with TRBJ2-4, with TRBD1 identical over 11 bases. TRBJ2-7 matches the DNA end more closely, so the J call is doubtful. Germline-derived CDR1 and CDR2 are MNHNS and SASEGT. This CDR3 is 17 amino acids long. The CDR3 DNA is TGTGCCAGCAGCCCCAGAGGTTGGACAGGGGGCGTGTACGAGCAGTACTTC. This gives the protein CASSPRGWTGGVYEQYF.

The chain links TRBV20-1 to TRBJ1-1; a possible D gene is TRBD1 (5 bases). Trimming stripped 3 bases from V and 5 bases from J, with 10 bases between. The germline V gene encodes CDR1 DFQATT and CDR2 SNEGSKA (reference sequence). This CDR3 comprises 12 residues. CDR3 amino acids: CSASRETTEAFF. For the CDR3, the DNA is TGCAGTGCTAGCAGGGAGACGACTGAAGCTTTCTTT.

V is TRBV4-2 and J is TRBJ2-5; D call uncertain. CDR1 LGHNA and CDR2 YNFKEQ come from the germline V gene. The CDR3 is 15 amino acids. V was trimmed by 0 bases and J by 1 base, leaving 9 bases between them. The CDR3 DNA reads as TGTGCCAGCAGCCAAGATTTGACGACCCAAGAGACCCAGTACTTC. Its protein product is CASSQDLTTQETQYF.

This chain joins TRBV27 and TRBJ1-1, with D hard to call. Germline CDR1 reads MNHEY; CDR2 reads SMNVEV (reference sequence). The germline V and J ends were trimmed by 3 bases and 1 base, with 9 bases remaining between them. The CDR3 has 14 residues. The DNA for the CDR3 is TGTGCCAGCAGTTTGGATGCGGCGAACACTGAAGCTTTCTTT. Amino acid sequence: CASSLDAANTEAFF.

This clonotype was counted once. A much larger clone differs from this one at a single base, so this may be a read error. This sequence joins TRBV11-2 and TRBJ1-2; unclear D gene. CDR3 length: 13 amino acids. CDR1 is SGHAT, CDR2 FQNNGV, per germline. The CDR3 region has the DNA TGTGCCAGCAGCTTAGTAGCATTCTATGGCTGCACCTTC. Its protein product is CASSLVAFYGCTF.

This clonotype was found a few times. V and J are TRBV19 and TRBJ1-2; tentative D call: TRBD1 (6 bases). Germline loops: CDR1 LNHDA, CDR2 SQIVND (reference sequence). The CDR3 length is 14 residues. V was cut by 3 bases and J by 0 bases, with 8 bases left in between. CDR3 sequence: CASSMGTTNYGYTF. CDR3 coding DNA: TGTGCCAGTAGTATGGGGACAACTAACTATGGCTACACCTTC.

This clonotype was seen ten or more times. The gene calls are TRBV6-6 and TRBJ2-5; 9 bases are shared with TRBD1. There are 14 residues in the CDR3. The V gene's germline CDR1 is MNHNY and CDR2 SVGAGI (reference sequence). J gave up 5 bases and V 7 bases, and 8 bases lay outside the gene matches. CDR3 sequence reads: CASNYRTGVETQYF. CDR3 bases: TGTGCCAGCAACTACCGGACAGGGGTGGAGACCCAGTACTTC.

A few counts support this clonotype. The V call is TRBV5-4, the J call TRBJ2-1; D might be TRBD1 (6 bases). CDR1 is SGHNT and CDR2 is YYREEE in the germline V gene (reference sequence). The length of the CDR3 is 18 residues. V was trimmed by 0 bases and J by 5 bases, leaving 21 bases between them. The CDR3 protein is CASSLVVAARGFDNEQFF. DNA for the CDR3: TGTGCCAGCAGCTTGGTTGTGGCCGCCAGGGGCTTTGACAATGAGCAGTTCTTC. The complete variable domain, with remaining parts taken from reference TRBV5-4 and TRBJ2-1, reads ETGVTQSPTHLIKTRGQQVTLRCSSQSGHNTVSWYQQALGQGPQFIFQYYREEENGRGNFPPRFSGLQFPNYSSELNVNALELDDSALYLCASSLVVAARGFDNEQFFGPGTRLTVL.

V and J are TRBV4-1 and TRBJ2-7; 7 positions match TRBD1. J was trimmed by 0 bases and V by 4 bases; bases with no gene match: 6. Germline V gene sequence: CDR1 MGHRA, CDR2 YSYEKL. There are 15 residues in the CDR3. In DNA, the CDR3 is TGCGCCAGCAGCCTCGGGACAGAGAGCTCCTACGAGCAGTACTTC. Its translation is CASSLGTESSYEQYF.

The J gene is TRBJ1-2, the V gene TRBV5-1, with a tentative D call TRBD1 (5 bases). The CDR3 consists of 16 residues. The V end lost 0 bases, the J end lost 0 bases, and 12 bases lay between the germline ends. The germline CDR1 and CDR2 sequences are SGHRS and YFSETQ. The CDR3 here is CASSLGPGTANYGYTF. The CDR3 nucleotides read TGCGCCAGCAGCTTGGGCCCAGGGACCGCTAACTATGGCTACACCTTC.

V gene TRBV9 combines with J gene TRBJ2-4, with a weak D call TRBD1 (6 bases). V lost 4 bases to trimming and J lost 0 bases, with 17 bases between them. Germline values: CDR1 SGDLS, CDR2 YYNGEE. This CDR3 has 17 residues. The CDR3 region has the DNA TGTGCCAGCAGCCCCCGGACCGGGACACCAGCCAAAAACATTCAGTACTTC. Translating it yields CASSPRTGTPAKNIQYF.

CDR3 sequence (DNA): TGTGCCAGCAGTTTAAGCCCTAACGGCAATCAGCCCCAGCATTTT. Protein: CASSLSPNGNQPQHF. The chain is built from TRBV27 and TRBJ1-5; D is uncertain. The V gene's germline CDR1 is MNHEY and CDR2 SMNVEV (reference sequence). The CDR3 contains 15 residues. The ends were cut back, 2 bases at V and 2 bases at J, with 10 bases in the middle.

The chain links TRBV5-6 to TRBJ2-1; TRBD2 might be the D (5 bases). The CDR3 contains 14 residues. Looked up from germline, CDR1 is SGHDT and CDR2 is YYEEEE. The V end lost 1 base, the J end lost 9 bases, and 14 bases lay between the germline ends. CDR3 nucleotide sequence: TGTGCCAGCAGCTTGAGTTCGGGGTGGGGTGAGCAGTTCTTC. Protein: CASSLSSGWGEQFF.

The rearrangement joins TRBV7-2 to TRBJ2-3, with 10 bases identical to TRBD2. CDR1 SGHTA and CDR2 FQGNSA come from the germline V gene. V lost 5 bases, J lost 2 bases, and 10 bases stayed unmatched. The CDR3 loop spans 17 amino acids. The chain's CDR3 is CASSRISGGLYTDTQYF. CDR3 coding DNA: TGTGCCAGCAGCCGCATTAGCGGGGGGCTTTACACAGATACGCAGTATTTT.

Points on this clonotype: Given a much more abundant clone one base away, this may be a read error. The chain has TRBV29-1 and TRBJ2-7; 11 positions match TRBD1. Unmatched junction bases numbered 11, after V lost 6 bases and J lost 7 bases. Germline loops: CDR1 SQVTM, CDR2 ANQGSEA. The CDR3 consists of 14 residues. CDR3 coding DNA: TGCAGCGTGGACAGGGGGCAGATCTACAATGAGCAGTACTTC. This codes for CSVDRGQIYNEQYF.

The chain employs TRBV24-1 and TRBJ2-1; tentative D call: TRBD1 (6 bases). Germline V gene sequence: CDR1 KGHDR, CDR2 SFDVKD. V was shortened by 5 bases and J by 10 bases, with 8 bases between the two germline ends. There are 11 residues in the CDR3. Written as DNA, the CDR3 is TGTGCCACCAGTGGCGGACAGGAGCAGTTCTTC. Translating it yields CATSGGQEQFF.

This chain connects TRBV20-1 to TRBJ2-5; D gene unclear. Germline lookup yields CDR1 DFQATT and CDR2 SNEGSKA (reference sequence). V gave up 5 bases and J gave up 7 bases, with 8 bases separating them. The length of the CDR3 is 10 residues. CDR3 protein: CSAAQRTQYF. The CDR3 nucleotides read TGCAGTGCTGCCCAGAGGACCCAGTACTTC.

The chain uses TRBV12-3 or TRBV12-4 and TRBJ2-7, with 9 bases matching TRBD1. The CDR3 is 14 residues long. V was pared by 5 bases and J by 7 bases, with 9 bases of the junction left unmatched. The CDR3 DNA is TGTGCCAGCAGTCCCGGACAGGGGCGAGGGGAGCAGTACTTC. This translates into CASSPGQGRGEQYF.

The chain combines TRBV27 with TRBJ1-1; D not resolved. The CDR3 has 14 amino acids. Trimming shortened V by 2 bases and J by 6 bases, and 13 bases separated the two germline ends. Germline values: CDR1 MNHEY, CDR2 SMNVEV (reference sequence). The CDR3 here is CASSLGRGNAEAFF. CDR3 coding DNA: TGTGCCAGCAGTTTAGGACGGGGAAACGCTGAAGCTTTCTTT.

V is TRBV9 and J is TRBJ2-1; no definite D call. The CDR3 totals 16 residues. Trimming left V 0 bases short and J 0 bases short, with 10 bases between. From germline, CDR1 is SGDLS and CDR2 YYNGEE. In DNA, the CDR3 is TGTGCCAGCAGCGTAGGCGCCCCGAGCTCCTACAATGAGCAGTTCTTC. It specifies CASSVGAPSSYNEQFF.

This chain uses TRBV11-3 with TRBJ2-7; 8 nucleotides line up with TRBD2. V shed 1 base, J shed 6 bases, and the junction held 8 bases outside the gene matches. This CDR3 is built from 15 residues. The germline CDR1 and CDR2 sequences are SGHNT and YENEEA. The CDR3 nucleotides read TGTGCCAGCAGCTTAGGCCTGGGACTAGGTTGCGAGCAGTACTTC. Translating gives CASSLGLGLGCEQYF.

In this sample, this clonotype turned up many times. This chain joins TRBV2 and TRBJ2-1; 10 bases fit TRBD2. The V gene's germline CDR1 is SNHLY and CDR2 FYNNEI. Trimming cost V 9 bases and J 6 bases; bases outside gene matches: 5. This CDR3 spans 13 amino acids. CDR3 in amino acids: CARTGTSVNEQFF. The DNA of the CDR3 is TGTGCCAGAACCGGGACTAGCGTCAATGAGCAGTTCTTC.

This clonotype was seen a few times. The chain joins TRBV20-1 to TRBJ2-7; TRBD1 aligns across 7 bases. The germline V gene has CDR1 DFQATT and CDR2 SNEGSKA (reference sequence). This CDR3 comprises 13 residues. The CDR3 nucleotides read TGCACCGCAAGCCGGGACAGCTCCTACGAGCAGTACTTC. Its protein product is CTASRDSSYEQYF.

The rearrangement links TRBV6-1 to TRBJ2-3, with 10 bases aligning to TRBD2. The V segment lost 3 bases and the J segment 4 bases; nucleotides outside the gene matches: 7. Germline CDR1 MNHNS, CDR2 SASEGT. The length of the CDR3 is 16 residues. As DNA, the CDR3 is TGTGCCAGCAGTGAGGGTAGCGGGGGGATGTCAGATACGCAGTATTTT. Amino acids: CASSEGSGGMSDTQYF.

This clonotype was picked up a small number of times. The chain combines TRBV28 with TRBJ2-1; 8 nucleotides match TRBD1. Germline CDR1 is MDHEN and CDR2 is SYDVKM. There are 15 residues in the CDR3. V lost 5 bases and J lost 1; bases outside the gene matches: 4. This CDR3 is CASSRTGQSYNEQFF. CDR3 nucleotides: TGTGCCAGCAGTCGGACAGGGCAATCCTACAATGAGCAGTTCTTC.

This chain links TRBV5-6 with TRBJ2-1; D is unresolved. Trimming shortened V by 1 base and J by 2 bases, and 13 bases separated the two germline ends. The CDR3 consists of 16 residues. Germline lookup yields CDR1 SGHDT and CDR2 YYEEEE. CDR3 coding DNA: TGTGCCAGCAGCTTGCGTTGGAAGCTCACCTACAATGAGCAGTTCTTC. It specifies CASSLRWKLTYNEQFF.